This T cell receptor beta chain was identified during a study of a mutant IDH1 vaccine in newly diagnosed glioma. At the level of the study: Males made up approximately 60% and females roughly 40% of treated patients, whose mean age was approximately 41 years.

The germline V gene encodes CDR1 MNHEY and CDR2 SVGAGI. This CDR3 is 14 amino acids long. Trimming cost V 6 bases and J 7 bases; bases outside gene matches: 8. Turning to this clone: No antigen is known for it.

Study-wide points: A vaccine-induced immune response developed in about 94% of the patients.

Time point here: baseline, week 1 (first vaccination visit). Documented treatment: pre-vaccination baseline after standard-of-care therapy. TCRdb keeps only in-frame clones here, not all; method: immunoSEQ multiplex PCR. Among tens of thousands of clones, about four fifths were seen once, and the ten largest hold 7.4%. The source material was PBMCs, sampled from a glioma patient treated with radiotherapy, temozolomide or both. V and J are TRBV6-5 and TRBJ1-4, with 7 bases aligning to TRBD1. The source is a woman in her forties or fifties with glioma. This chain's CDR3 is CASRKQGKREKLFF. Written as DNA, the CDR3 is TGTGCCAGCAGGAAACAGGGGAAGCGTGAAAAACTGTTTTTT.